These T cell receptor beta chains were read from a single sample in a study of spatial heterogeneity in lung cancer. Using its own MiXCR run on the 5' RACE reads, TCRdb lists one record per CDR3 protein. Counted here are 95,000 or so distinct CDR3 sequences, roughly 9.5% occurring once; the ten biggest clones make up less than 9%. The sequencing here drew on PBMCs, taken at surgery. Receptors were obtained from a male donor with early-stage non-small cell lung cancer. Each CDR3 is given with its conserved first and last residue. Fields, in order: D gene, J gene, V gene, clone size, CDR3 protein, CDR3 DNA. A D gene is named only where the DNA matches it firmly. The size entry is marked missing in some rows and otherwise reads once, few, many or a size class.

NA TRBJ1-6 TRBV2 NA CASSRTTRDIYNSPLHF TGTGCCAGCAGTCGGACGACAAGGGACATTTATAATTCACCCCTCCACTTT
TRBD2 TRBJ2-3 TRBV24-1 few CATSVLAGTTDTQYF TGTGCCACCAGTGTCCTAGCGGGGACCACAGATACGCAGTATTTT
NA TRBJ2-3 TRBV28 many CASSVVPDTQYF TGTGCCAGCAGTGTTGTCCCAGATACGCAGTATTTT
NA TRBJ2-3 TRBV7-2 many CASSLGVDTQYF TGTGCCAGCAGCTTAGGAGTAGATACGCAGTATTTT
NA TRBJ2-7 TRBV6-1 NA CASSPTGWMYEQYF TGTGCCAGCAGTCCCACGGGATGGATGTACGAGCAGTACTTC
NA TRBJ2-2 TRBV20-1 few CSASPSENTGELFF TGCAGTGCTAGTCCTAGCGAGAACACCGGGGAGCTGTTTTTT
NA TRBJ2-2 TRBV12-3/TRBV12-4 NA CANSFGAGELFF TGTGCCAACAGTTTTGGAGCTGGGGAGCTGTTTTTT
TRBD1 TRBJ1-3 TRBV18 NA CASSSTGTGRNTIYF TGTGCCAGCTCATCCACCGGGACAGGGAGAAACACCATATATTTT
NA TRBJ2-2 TRBV9 NA CASTRGAGELFF TGTGCCAGCACCCGAGGGGCCGGGGAGCTGTTTTTT
TRBD2 TRBJ2-1 TRBV29-1 NA CSVEKGLALDEQFF TGCAGCGTTGAAAAGGGACTAGCGTTGGATGAGCAGTTCTTC
NA TRBJ2-5 TRBV29-1 many CSVVRDQETQYF TGCAGCGTTGTCAGGGATCAAGAGACCCAGTACTTC
NA TRBJ2-7 TRBV20-1 many CSAPRSGYEQYF TGCAGTGCCCCAAGGAGCGGTTACGAGCAGTACTTC
NA TRBJ1-2 TRBV7-3 many CASSLYPGPGYTF TGTGCCAGCAGCTTATATCCAGGGCCTGGCTACACCTTC
TRBD2 TRBJ2-5 TRBV2 few CASRVAGETQYF TGTGCCAGCAGGGTAGCGGGAGAGACCCAGTACTTC
TRBD2 TRBJ2-7 TRBV5-5 few CASSPTGTSVTYEQYF TGTGCCAGCAGCCCAACCGGGACTAGCGTCACCTACGAGCAGTACTTC
TRBD2 TRBJ2-1 TRBV7-8 NA CASSLDGLAGVTYNEQFF TGTGCCAGCAGCTTAGATGGACTAGCGGGGGTTACCTACAATGAGCAGTTCTTC
NA TRBJ2-1 TRBV7-2 few CASSLARGLGLVKNEQFF TGTGCCAGCAGCTTAGCGAGGGGGTTAGGGTTAGTTAAAAATGAGCAGTTCTTC
NA TRBJ1-2 TRBV28 NA CASSPIQGGYGYTF TGTGCCAGCAGTCCTATACAGGGTGGCTATGGCTACACCTTC
NA TRBJ1-6 TRBV28 few CASSTGSNSPPHF TGTGCCAGCAGCACAGGGTCTAATTCACCCCCCCACTTT
TRBD2 TRBJ2-3 TRBV10-3 NA CAIRSGLAGGFTDTQYF TGTGCCATCAGGAGCGGGCTAGCGGGAGGATTCACAGATACGCAGTATTTT
TRBD1 TRBJ2-3 TRBV6-1 few CASSWTGSADTQYF TGTGCCAGCAGCTGGACAGGGTCAGCAGATACGCAGTATTTT
NA TRBJ2-1 TRBV5-1 many CASSLQAEINEQFF TGCGCCAGCAGCTTACAAGCGGAGATCAATGAGCAGTTCTTC
TRBD1 TRBJ2-2 TRBV7-3 NA CASRAGTGNTGELFF TGTGCCAGCAGAGCCGGGACAGGGAACACCGGGGAGCTGTTTTTT
NA TRBJ2-5 TRBV24-1 many CATSDPGTKTATQYF TGTGCCACCAGTGACCCCGGGACCAAGACTGCAACCCAGTACTTC
TRBD1 TRBJ2-5 TRBV7-2 many CASSNRGQETQYF TGTGCCAGCAGCAACAGGGGTCAAGAGACCCAGTACTTC
NA TRBJ2-1 TRBV2 NA CASSEKNREYNEQFF TGTGCCAGCAGTGAAAAAAACAGGGAATACAATGAGCAGTTCTTC
TRBD1 TRBJ2-1 TRBV3-1 many CASSQGDRVGSEQFF TGTGCCAGCAGCCAAGGGGACAGGGTAGGTAGTGAGCAGTTCTTC
NA TRBJ2-5 TRBV10-2 NA CASKYVETQYF TGCGCCAGCAAATATGTTGAGACCCAGTACTTC
TRBD2 TRBJ2-7 TRBV5-4 many CASSSGTSGYEQYF TGTGCCAGCAGCTCCGGGACTAGCGGATACGAGCAGTACTTC
NA TRBJ2-3 TRBV3-1 NA CASSQRPRQVHDTQYF TGTGCCAGCAGCCAAAGACCGAGACAGGTTCACGATACGCAGTATTTT
NA TRBJ1-4 TRBV6-5 many CASRRSNEKLFF TGTGCCAGCCGGAGGAGTAATGAAAAACTGTTTTTT
NA TRBJ2-1 TRBV11-2 NA CASSLWGGVDSSYNEQFF TGTGCCAGCAGCTTATGGGGAGGAGTCGACAGCTCCTACAATGAGCAGTTCTTC